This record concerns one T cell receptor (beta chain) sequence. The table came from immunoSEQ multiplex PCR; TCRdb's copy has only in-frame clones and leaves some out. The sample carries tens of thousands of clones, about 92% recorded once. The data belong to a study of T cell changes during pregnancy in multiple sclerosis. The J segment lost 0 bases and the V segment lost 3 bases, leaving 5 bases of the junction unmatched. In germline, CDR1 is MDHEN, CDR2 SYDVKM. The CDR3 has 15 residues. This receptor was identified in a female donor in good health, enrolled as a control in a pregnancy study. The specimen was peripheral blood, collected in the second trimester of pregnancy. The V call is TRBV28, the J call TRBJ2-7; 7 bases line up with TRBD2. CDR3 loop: CASSLKPGGSYEQYF. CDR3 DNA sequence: TGTGCCAGCAGTTTGAAACCGGGGGGCTCCTACGAGCAGTACTTC.